The 16 T cell receptor beta chains presented below share a single source sample, sequenced in a study of shared T cell receptors in the human thymus. Assay used: immunoSEQ multiplex PCR; TCRdb lists only in-frame clones, some missing. The repertoire consists of about 540,000 clones, with around 78% occurring once and the leading ten covering more than 0.01%. The same sample was also studied in work on human thymus T cells.

The sequenced sample was thymocytes. Source of these receptors: a boy in the first two years of life with a congenital heart defect.

The rearrangement uses TRBV28 and TRBJ2-3, with a tentative D call TRBD2 (7 bases). CDR1 and CDR2 (germline): MDHEN, SYDVKM. This CDR3 spans 17 amino acids. V lost 6 bases, J lost 4 bases, and 23 bases lay in between. Written as DNA, the CDR3 is TGTGCCAGCAGCCTTCCTCGGGGGCGGGAGAATGCAGATACGCAGTATTTT. This sequence encodes CASSLPRGRENADTQYF. Full variable domain (outside the CDR3, taken from reference TRBV28 and TRBJ2-3): DVKVTQSSRYLVKRTGEKVFLECVQDMDHENMFWYRQDPGLGLRLIYFSYDVKMKEKGDIPEGYSVSREKKERFSLILESASTNQTSMYLCASSLPRGRENADTQYFGPGTRLTVL.

This clone was recorded once. This chain links TRBV14 with TRBJ1-2, with D possibly being TRBD1 (6 bases). The germline CDR1 and CDR2 sequences are SGHDN and FVKESK. This CDR3 region has 13 residues. V was cut by 1 base and J by 8 bases, with 11 bases left in between. CDR3 nucleotide sequence: TGTGCCAGCAGCCAAGCAGGGGCTGGCGGCTACACCTTC. Its protein is CASSQAGAGGYTF.

This clone was detected only once. V gene TRBV4-1 combines with J gene TRBJ1-1; TRBD1 might be the D (6 bases). The germline CDR1 and CDR2 sequences are MGHRA and YSYEKL. V lost 3 bases and J lost 0, with 14 bases in between. This CDR3 is built from 16 residues. The CDR3 DNA reads as TGCGCCAGCAGCCACTGGACAGTCAACATGAACACTGAAGCTTTCTTT. Amino acid sequence: CASSHWTVNMNTEAFF.

The count of this clone is one. This rearrangement joins TRBV5-1 to TRBJ2-1; D perhaps matches TRBD2 (6 bases). Trimming took off 4 bases at V and 0 bases at J, with 20 bases between the two ends. The CDR3 contains 18 residues. Germline loops: CDR1 SGHRS, CDR2 YFSETQ. The DNA for the CDR3 is TGCGCCAGCAGCGGACTCGGCGGGGATACTAGCTCCTACAATGAGCAGTTCTTC. Amino acid sequence: CASSGLGGDTSSYNEQFF.

This clone has just one count. This chain connects TRBV5-1 to TRBJ2-5; TRBD1 matches at 10 bases. Germline trimming cut 4 bases from V and 5 bases from J; bases unmatched to any gene: 14. The CDR3 is 17 residues long. Germline V lookup: CDR1 SGHRS, CDR2 YFSETQ. CDR3 nucleotide sequence: TGCGCCAGCAGCCCACCCCCCGGACAGGGGGTTAGCGAGACCCAGTACTTC. Translated: CASSPPPGQGVSETQYF.

This clone was detected only a few times. The same CDR3 arises from other DNA sequences in this sample as well. The chain has TRBV4-3 and TRBJ1-1, with D unresolved. The CDR3 contains 13 residues. Germline CDR1 is LGHNA and CDR2 is YSLEER. Between the trimmed V and J ends, which lost 1 base and 1 base, there was a span of 4 bases. This CDR3 is CASSQGRNTEAFF. For the CDR3, the DNA is TGCGCCAGCAGCCAAGGTCGGAACACTGAAGCTTTCTTT.

The V call is TRBV7-9, the J call TRBJ1-4; 9 bases are a match to TRBD1. Germline values: CDR1 SEHNR, CDR2 FQNEAQ (reference sequence). The junction had 8 bases not matched to a gene; V was cut back by 7 bases and J by 8 bases. The CDR3 runs to 14 residues. The chain's CDR3 is CASTPGQGGEKLFF. The CDR3 DNA reads as TGTGCCAGCACCCCGGGACAGGGTGGCGAAAAACTGTTTTTT. Looking up the rest from reference TRBV7-9 and TRBJ1-4 gives the full variable domain: DTGVSQNPRHKITKRGQNVTFRCDPISEHNRLYWYRQTLGQGPEFLTYFQNEAQLEKSRLLSDRFSAERPKGSFSTLEIQRTEQGDSAMYLCASTPGQGGEKLFFGSGTQLSVL.

The V call is TRBV5-1, the J call TRBJ2-5; 7 bases match TRBD1. The germline V gene encodes CDR1 SGHRS and CDR2 YFSETQ. V gave up 4 bases and J gave up 4 bases; unmatched junction bases: 10. The CDR3 covers 15 residues. This CDR3 reads CASSPGQSSGETQYF. For the CDR3, the DNA is TGCGCCAGCAGCCCGGGACAGTCCTCCGGAGAGACCCAGTACTTC. Looking up the rest from reference TRBV5-1 and TRBJ2-5 gives the full variable domain: KAGVTQTPRYLIKTRGQQVTLSCSPISGHRSVSWYQQTPGQGLQFLFEYFSETQRNKGNFPGRFSGRQFSNSRSEMNVSTLELGDSALYLCASSPGQSSGETQYFGPGTRLLVL.

The rearrangement joins TRBV6-5 to TRBJ2-1; possible D gene TRBD1, 5 bases. CDR1 is MNHEY and CDR2 is SVGAGI in the germline V gene. The V and J ends lost 0 bases and 10 bases respectively, with 10 bases between them. CDR3 size: 13 residues. The CDR3 spells CASSYSKGAEQFF. CDR3 DNA sequence: TGTGCCAGCAGTTACTCCAAAGGGGCAGAGCAGTTCTTC.

This chain links TRBV6-6 with TRBJ2-1, with 11 bases aligning to TRBD2. V lost 6 bases and J lost 15; bases outside the gene matches: 7. Germline values: CDR1 MNHNY, CDR2 SVGAGI (reference sequence). The CDR3 is 12 amino acids. The CDR3 DNA sequence: TGTGCCAGCAGCCCCGGGACTAGCGGTAGGTTCTTC. Encoded protein: CASSPGTSGRFF.

This chain links TRBV6-1 with TRBJ2-7; 14 bases agree with TRBD2. V lost 4 bases, J lost 2 bases, and 13 bases stayed unmatched. This CDR3 is 19 amino acids long. Germline CDR1 MNHNS, CDR2 SASEGT. DNA for the CDR3: TGTGCCAGCAGTGGAAGGACTAGCGGGAGGCAAAAACCCACCTACGAGCAGTACTTC. Encoded protein: CASSGRTSGRQKPTYEQYF.

Here the CDR3 reads CASSLDRVRYEQYF. CDR3 nucleotide sequence: TGTGCCAGCAGCTTAGACAGGGTTCGGTACGAGCAGTACTTC. This chain uses TRBV7-9 with TRBJ2-7; D perhaps matches TRBD1 (6 bases). The CDR3 length is 14 residues. The V end was cut by 1 base, the J end by 4 bases, with 11 bases between. The germline CDR1 and CDR2 sequences are SEHNR and FQNEAQ (reference sequence). Supplemented by reference TRBV7-9 and TRBJ2-7, the full variable domain reads DTGVSQNPRHKITKRGQNVTFRCDPISEHNRLYWYRQTLGQGPEFLTYFQNEAQLEKSRLLSDRFSAERPKGSFSTLEIQRTEQGDSAMYLCASSLDRVRYEQYFGPGTRLTVT.

This rearrangement joins TRBV6-5 to TRBJ2-7; D is uncertain. The CDR3 contains 15 residues. Germline V CDR1 and CDR2: MNHEY, SVGAGI. Trimming removed 6 bases at V and 2 bases at J, with 17 bases between. The CDR3 here is CASSSRETPTYEQYF. In DNA form, the CDR3 reads TGTGCCAGCAGCTCGAGAGAGACTCCGACCTACGAGCAGTACTTC.

In the case of this clone: At one boundary the junction diverges from the germline segment, which might be a read error. CDR3 in amino acids: CASSYSKLAGTRDF. CDR3 nucleotide sequence: TGTGCCAGCAGTTACTCGAAACTAGCGGGCACCCGGGACTTC. The chain couples TRBV6-5 to TRBJ2-7, with 9 bases fitting TRBD2. The V gene's germline CDR1 is MNHEY and CDR2 SVGAGI. The CDR3 covers 14 residues.

This clone has more than one count but fewer than ten. The V and J genes are TRBV28 and TRBJ1-5, with D possibly TRBD1 on 6 matching bases. CDR1 and CDR2 (germline): MDHEN, SYDVKM. V was cut by 7 bases and J by 6 bases, with 16 bases left in between. This CDR3 region has 14 residues. The CDR3 sequence is CASTLTGGGQPQHF. In DNA, the CDR3 is TGTGCCAGCACCTTGACGGGGGGCGGTCAGCCCCAGCATTTT.

V is TRBV18 and J is TRBJ1-2; the match to TRBD1 covers 7 bases. The germline CDR1 and CDR2 sequences are KGHSH and LQKENI. V lost 1 base and J lost 7; bases outside the gene matches: 6. This CDR3 is 14 amino acids long. The CDR3 region has the DNA TGTGCCAGCTCACCACGCGACAGGGTTGGTGGCTACACCTTC. It yields the protein CASSPRDRVGGYTF.